This T cell receptor beta chain was documented in a study of T cells after yellow fever vaccination (dated by TCRdb to the late 2010s). About the full investigation: The SMART-Seq v4 Ultra Low Input RNA kit was used to prepare libraries from fractions with low cell numbers. Two healthy male donors, one aged 18 to 29 and one aged 30 to 39 years, were included in the cohort. Blood was drawn at multiple timepoints before and after primary and secondary immunization, with bulk PBMC replicates and cell subsets isolated. To track T-cell clones before and after primary and booster YFV17D yellow fever vaccination, bulk TCR alpha and beta repertoires were sequenced longitudinally.

This clonotype was found many times. The antigen it binds to is not known. Nothing much larger sits one base from this clone, and base qualities are not available. What the treatment or condition label conveys for this sample: live attenuated yellow fever vaccine strain. A standard Ficoll-Paque protocol was used to isolate PBMCs from peripheral blood. Dynabeads CD4 and CD8 positive selection kits were used to isolate the CD4 and CD8 T-cell fractions. RNA was extracted with TriZol from bulk PBMCs, CD4 and CD8 fractions, and dextramer-positive and dextramer-negative fractions. Findings and caveats that apply to the study as a whole: A small share of clonotypes occurred in both CD4 and CD8 compartments, likely arising from convergent recombination. The study included only a couple of donors, which limits how far the findings can be generalized. The secondary T-cell response was weaker than the primary response but faster, peaking on day 5 instead of day 15. FACS-sorted repertoires could contain abundant contaminating clonotypes from the bulk population, so computational filtering was required. After the booster, most of the clones that had expanded following primary vaccination were detected again (96% of CD4 and around 90% of CD8), which suggests that memory was broadly maintained.

TCR cDNA was synthesized by 5'RACE template switching, through which a universal primer site and unique molecular identifiers were introduced. Priming for cDNA synthesis came from both the TCR alpha and TCR beta constant segments. Library amplification involved two PCR steps, and the second step added sample barcodes and sequencing adapters. Sequencing of libraries was performed on Illumina HiSeq 2500 (2x100 bp) or NovaSeq (2x150 bp). On the authors' methods: Reads were demultiplexed and collapsed into UMI consensus sequences with MIGEC, and V(D)J alignment was performed with MiXCR. Vaccine-responding clonotypes were defined with edgeR using replicate PBMC samples, requiring FDR below 0.01 and a log2 fold change above 5 up to day 15. Bulk clonotypes were assigned CD4 or CD8 identity according to which sequenced CD4 or CD8 repertoire held them at higher abundance. TCRdb cleaned the public reads at Q25 with fastp, built clones with MiXCR and kept in-frame beta chains. Every distinct CDR3 protein forms one entry, paired with its most common genes and DNA. For this entry, the V and J calls and clone size follow TCRdb and not the study's own pipeline. The sample table holds 250,000 or so distinct CDR3 sequences, of which 6% to 8% were seen once. The top ten clones comprise about 1% of the sample.

Taken from cysteine to phenylalanine, the CDR3 has 13 residues. Only CDR3 DNA remains: 39 bases, in frame from the first base. V is pruned by 3 bases and J by 10 bases, leaving 6 bases of the junction without a gene match. CDR1 KGHSH and CDR2 LQKENI are derived from the germline V gene. The chain links TRBV18 with TRBJ2-3, with 8 bases in between that match TRBD1. The source of this sequence is a man aged 25 to 40 who received the YFV17D yellow fever vaccine. Source: CD4+ T cells sorted from PBMCs, taken on the day of the yellow fever booster vaccination. The DNA sequence is as follows: TGTGCCAGCTCACCTAACGACAGGGGAGCGCAGTATTTT. Its product reads: CASSPNDRGAQYF.